This TCR beta chain was sequenced during a study of shared clonotypes between healthy human individuals. About this clone itself: The antigen is undetermined.

Libraries were prepared by immunoSEQ multiplex PCR; TCRdb keeps only in-frame clonotypes and omits some of them. The sample lists 2,500,000 or so clones, just under 95% seen once, with 0.3% to 0.45% in the top ten. The CDR3 has 14 amino acids. Germline lookup yields CDR1 LNHDA and CDR2 SQIVND (reference sequence). The ends lost 5 bases at V and 14 bases at J; junction bases unmatched: 14. Study-level points and caveats: A handful of donors shared approximately 5% of their naive CD4 clonotypes.

The receptor's source is a man aged 18 to 29 in good health. Some clones in this sample may be carry-over from other donors' samples. Material: naive CD4+ T cells from PBMCs. Subset here: CD45RA+ positively selected. V usage is TRBV19 and J usage is TRBJ2-1; 8 nucleotides match TRBD2. CDR3 sequence (DNA): TGTGCCAGTAGTCCGTCGGTAGCGGGAAGGTATAAGTTCTTC. It codes for CASSPSVAGRYKFF.